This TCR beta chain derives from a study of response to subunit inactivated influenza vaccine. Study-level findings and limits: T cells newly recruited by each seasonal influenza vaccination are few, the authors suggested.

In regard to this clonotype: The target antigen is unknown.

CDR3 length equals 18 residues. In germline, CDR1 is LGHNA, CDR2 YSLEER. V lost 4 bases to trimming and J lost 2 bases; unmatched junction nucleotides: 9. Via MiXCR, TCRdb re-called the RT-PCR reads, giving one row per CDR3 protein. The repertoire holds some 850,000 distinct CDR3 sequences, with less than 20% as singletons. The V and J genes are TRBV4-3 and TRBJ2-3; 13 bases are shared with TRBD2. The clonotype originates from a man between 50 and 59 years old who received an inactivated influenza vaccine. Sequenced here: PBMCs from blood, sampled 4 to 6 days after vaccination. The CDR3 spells CASSPLGLAGANTDTQYF. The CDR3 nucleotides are TGCGCCAGCAGCCCGCTCGGACTAGCGGGGGCCAACACAGATACGCAGTATTTT.